The 32 T cell receptor beta chains below come from one sample, sequenced in a study of cytomegalovirus exposure and HLA in healthy donors. The protocol was immunoSEQ multiplex PCR, while the TCRdb copy is restricted to in-frame clones and leaves out a portion. The data hold roughly 59,000 clones, with 80% to 95% observed a single time. Sequenced material: PBMCs. These receptors were collected from a man aged 18-30 years in good health and CMV-seropositive.

The genes are TRBV7-3 and TRBJ2-1, with TRBD1 matching over 8 bases. The length of the CDR3 is 15 residues. Germline V lookup: CDR1 SGHTA, CDR2 FQGTGA. The V and J ends lost 5 bases and 8 bases, in that order; junction bases with no gene match: 11. The CDR3 coding sequence is TGTGCCAGCAGCGATACAACAGGGGGTGCGTATGAGCAGTTCTTC. Encoded protein: CASSDTTGGAYEQFF.

The genes are TRBV5-1 and TRBJ2-2; perhaps TRBD1 as D (5 bases). The V end lost 7 bases, the J end lost 5 bases, and 9 bases lay between the germline ends. The CDR3 runs 12 residues. The germline V gene has CDR1 SGHRS and CDR2 YFSETQ. The CDR3 loop reads CASERGTGELFF. The CDR3 region has the DNA TGCGCCAGCGAAAGGGGAACCGGGGAGCTGTTTTTT.

V usage is TRBV27 and J usage is TRBJ1-5; D gene uncertain. This CDR3 has 13 residues. CDR1 is MNHEY and CDR2 is SMNVEV in the germline V gene (reference sequence). The germline V and J ends were trimmed by 6 bases and 0 bases, with 6 bases remaining between them. CDR3 sequence reads: CASRRYSNQPQHF. CDR3 bases: TGTGCCAGCAGGAGATATAGCAATCAGCCCCAGCATTTT.

The chain links TRBV4-2 to TRBJ2-5; possible D gene TRBD1, 5 bases. Per the germline V gene, CDR1 is LGHNA and CDR2 is YNFKEQ. The CDR3 is made up of 14 amino acids. V lost 0 bases to trimming and J lost 4 bases, with 9 bases between them. The CDR3 loop is CASSQDYRGETQYF. The CDR3 DNA sequence: TGTGCCAGCAGCCAAGATTATAGGGGAGAGACCCAGTACTTC.

This chain uses TRBV30 with TRBJ1-5; D may be TRBD1 (5 bases). The germline V gene has CDR1 GTSNPN and CDR2 SVGIG (reference sequence). This CDR3 region has 14 residues. The germline V and J ends were trimmed by 0 bases and 4 bases, with 10 bases remaining between them. The chain's CDR3 is CAWSVGGTNQPQHF. The CDR3 nucleotides read TGTGCCTGGAGTGTTGGTGGGACTAATCAGCCCCAGCATTTT.

The chain joins TRBV11-2 to TRBJ2-5; 16 positions agree with TRBD2. The junction had 12 bases not matched to a gene; V was cut back by 4 bases and J by 7 bases. The CDR3 has 18 residues. Germline values: CDR1 SGHAT, CDR2 FQNNGV. As DNA, the CDR3 is TGTGCCAGCAGCTCTGGGACTAGCGGGAGGGCCCGGGGAAGGACCCAGTACTTC. Its protein is CASSSGTSGRARGRTQYF.

The J gene is TRBJ2-5, the V gene TRBV5-1, with D uncertain. Germline loops: CDR1 SGHRS, CDR2 YFSETQ. Deletions cut 0 bases from V and 3 bases from J, with 9 bases between. The CDR3 covers 14 residues. In nucleotides, the CDR3 is TGCGCCAGCAGCTTGGTGCAGGCCGAAGAGACCCAGTACTTC. Encoded protein: CASSLVQAEETQYF.

This clone appeared a few times. V and J are TRBV11-2 and TRBJ2-7; tentatively, D is TRBD2 (6 bases). The CDR3 has 15 residues. Deletions cut 4 bases from V and 7 bases from J, with 20 bases between. Germline values: CDR1 SGHAT, CDR2 FQNNGV. This CDR3 is CASSSQDRERWEQYF. CDR3 coding DNA: TGTGCCAGCAGCTCCCAGGACCGGGAGCGATGGGAGCAGTACTTC.

The chain recombines TRBV5-1 with TRBJ2-1, with TRBD1 matching over 9 bases. Trimming at V came to 7 bases and at J to 4 bases, leaving 6 bases not matched to a gene. The CDR3 spans 14 residues. Germline-derived CDR1 and CDR2 are SGHRS and YFSETQ. The CDR3 bases are TGCGCCAGCCTGCGGGACAGGGATTACAATGAGCAGTTCTTC. This translates into CASLRDRDYNEQFF.

The J gene is TRBJ2-7, the V gene TRBV5-6; D is uncertain. The CDR3 has 13 residues. Germline CDR1 is SGHDT and CDR2 is YYEEEE. V dropped 0 bases and J dropped 3 bases, with 7 bases sitting between them. The CDR3 sequence is CASSLGSNYEQYF. Written as DNA, the CDR3 is TGTGCCAGCAGCTTGGGATCTAACTACGAGCAGTACTTC.

The genes are TRBV5-4 and TRBJ2-1, with a tentative D call TRBD1 (8 bases). This CDR3 contains 15 residues. V lost 4 bases, J lost 7 bases, and 18 bases lay in between. Germline-derived CDR1 and CDR2 are SGHNT and YYREEE (reference sequence). The CDR3 bases are TGTGCCAGCAGCGCTACAGGGGGGGGGACGAATGAGCAGTTCTTC. Amino acid sequence: CASSATGGGTNEQFF.

This rearrangement joins TRBV27 to TRBJ2-1; maybe TRBD1 (6 bases). Trimming cost V 4 bases and J 8 bases, with 15 bases left between them. The length of the CDR3 is 14 residues. Germline assignment: CDR1 MNHEY and CDR2 SMNVEV (reference sequence). The DNA of the CDR3 is TGTGCCAGCAGTTCAACCCTACAGGGCGATGAGCAGTTCTTC. Translating it yields CASSSTLQGDEQFF.

This sequence joins TRBV30 and TRBJ2-3; 8 nucleotides line up with TRBD2. Germline trimming cut 0 bases from V and 2 bases from J; bases unmatched to any gene: 10. Looked up from germline, CDR1 is GTSNPN and CDR2 is SVGIG (reference sequence). This CDR3 contains 17 residues. The CDR3 protein is CAWSVREIAGNTDTQYF. CDR3 bases: TGTGCCTGGAGTGTAAGAGAGATAGCGGGAAACACAGATACGCAGTATTTT.

V usage is TRBV30 and J usage is TRBJ2-2; 7 bases match TRBD2. V was pared by 2 bases and J by 8 bases, with 8 bases of the junction left unmatched. This CDR3 is built from 14 residues. The V gene's germline CDR1 is GTSNPN and CDR2 SVGIG (reference sequence). The CDR3 region has the DNA TGTGCCTGGAGTAAGGGAGGGCCGTCAGGGGAGCTGTTTTTT. The encoded protein is CAWSKGGPSGELFF.

This chain joins TRBV28 and TRBJ2-7; D call uncertain. V was shortened by 5 bases and J by 6 bases, with 17 bases between the two germline ends. Germline CDR1 reads MDHEN; CDR2 reads SYDVKM. The CDR3 loop spans 14 amino acids. CDR3 residues: CASSPPRPSPEQYF. In nucleotides, the CDR3 is TGTGCCAGCAGTCCTCCTCGCCCGAGCCCCGAGCAGTACTTC.

This clone occurred once. The chain recombines TRBV30 with TRBJ2-1; the match to TRBD2 covers 8 bases. The CDR3 consists of 13 residues. V shed 6 bases, J shed 6 bases, and the junction held 7 bases outside the gene matches. CDR1 and CDR2 from the germline V gene are GTSNPN and SVGIG (reference sequence). Written as DNA, the CDR3 is TGTGCCTGCGAGCGGGAGTTCTCCAATGAGCAGTTCTTC. Protein sequence: CACEREFSNEQFF.

This rearrangement joins TRBV27 to TRBJ2-7; D uncertain. The germline gives CDR1 MNHEY, CDR2 SMNVEV (reference sequence). Trimming pared 0 bases from V and 2 bases from J, leaving 14 bases between. The CDR3 contains 16 residues. CDR3 nucleotides: TGTGCCAGCAGTTTATCGCTCAGTGCGGCCCCCTACGAGCAGTACTTC. This codes for CASSLSLSAAPYEQYF.

The chain employs TRBV11-3 and TRBJ2-3; D call uncertain. This CDR3 is 14 amino acids long. The germline gives CDR1 SGHNT, CDR2 YENEEA. V was shortened by 4 bases and J by 4 bases, with 12 bases between the two germline ends. The CDR3 here is CASSSLGEADTQYF. The CDR3 nucleotides read TGTGCCAGCAGCTCACTCGGAGAGGCAGATACGCAGTATTTT.

The chain uses TRBV27 and TRBJ2-3, with D possibly being TRBD1 (5 bases). In germline, CDR1 is MNHEY, CDR2 SMNVEV (reference sequence). V gave up 5 bases and J gave up 2 bases, with 14 bases separating them. CDR3 length: 15 residues. The CDR3, as DNA: TGTGCCAGCAGTCCATTTCTGACAGACACAGATACGCAGTATTTT. This encodes CASSPFLTDTDTQYF.

The chain recombines TRBV7-9 with TRBJ1-3, with TRBD1 matching over 8 bases. The length of the CDR3 is 14 residues. V shed 6 bases and J 4 bases; nucleotides not matched to a gene: 5. Germline V gene data show CDR1 as SEHNR and CDR2 as FQNEAQ (reference sequence). DNA of the CDR3: TGTGCCAGCAGTTTAAGGGACAGGGGAAACACCATATATTTT. The encoded protein is CASSLRDRGNTIYF.

The genes are TRBV4-1 and TRBJ2-1; TRBD1 agrees at 7 bases. The CDR3 totals 17 residues. V shed 3 bases and J 5 bases; nucleotides not matched to a gene: 13. Per the germline V gene, CDR1 is MGHRA and CDR2 is YSYEKL. In DNA, the CDR3 is TGCGCCAGCAGCCACAAACCCCGGGACAGTGGAGACAATGAGCAGTTCTTC. Encoded protein: CASSHKPRDSGDNEQFF.

V usage is TRBV5-4 and J usage is TRBJ2-7; no clear D gene. Trimming stripped 4 bases from V and 0 bases from J, with 14 bases between. This CDR3 spans 15 amino acids. Germline-derived CDR1 and CDR2 are SGHNT and YYREEE (reference sequence). Here the CDR3 DNA reads TGTGCCAGCAGCCTAAGACCGACTTTCTCCTACGAGCAGTACTTC. Amino acid sequence: CASSLRPTFSYEQYF.

A single count supports this clone. The chain has TRBV4-2 and TRBJ2-3, with TRBD2 matching over 12 bases. Trimming took 1 base from V and 4 from J; bases not matched to a gene: 0. The germline V gene encodes CDR1 LGHNA and CDR2 YNFKEQ. This CDR3 has 15 residues. CDR3 sequence: CASSQGLAGADTQYF. The DNA for the CDR3 is TGTGCCAGCAGCCAAGGACTAGCGGGAGCAGATACGCAGTATTTT.

This clone came up once. The rearrangement joins TRBV29-1 to TRBJ1-2; 8 nucleotides agree with TRBD1. The CDR3 sequence is 15 residues long. The V gene's germline CDR1 is SQVTM and CDR2 ANQGSEA. V dropped 5 bases and J dropped 1; count of bases not matched to a gene: 9. The CDR3 sequence: CSVSGGPSLNYGYTF. CDR3 sequence (DNA): TGCAGCGTTTCAGGGGGCCCTTCCCTTAACTATGGCTACACCTTC.

V is TRBV6-5 and J is TRBJ2-5, with 15 nucleotides matching TRBD2. There are 15 residues in the CDR3. The V gene end was trimmed by 4 bases and the J gene end by 5 bases; junction bases not matched to a gene: 2. Germline CDR1 is MNHEY and CDR2 is SVGAGI. CDR3: CASSLGTSGRETQYF. CDR3 nucleotide sequence: TGTGCCAGCAGTTTGGGGACTAGCGGGAGGGAGACCCAGTACTTC.

This chain links TRBV7-9 with TRBJ2-3; 13 bases line up with TRBD2. V shed 6 bases, J shed 2 bases, and the junction held 8 bases outside the gene matches. The germline V gene has CDR1 SEHNR and CDR2 FQNEAQ (reference sequence). CDR3 length equals 17 residues. CDR3 sequence: CASSTPGLAGSTDTQYF. For the CDR3, the DNA is TGTGCCAGCAGTACACCGGGACTAGCGGGATCCACAGATACGCAGTATTTT. The full variable domain, its missing parts supplied by reference TRBV7-9 and TRBJ2-3, is DTGVSQNPRHKITKRGQNVTFRCDPISEHNRLYWYRQTLGQGPEFLTYFQNEAQLEKSRLLSDRFSAERPKGSFSTLEIQRTEQGDSAMYLCASSTPGLAGSTDTQYFGPGTRLTVL.

The chain links TRBV28 to TRBJ1-5; D gene ambiguous. The ends were cut back, 6 bases at V and 0 bases at J, with 15 bases in the middle. Germline loops: CDR1 MDHEN, CDR2 SYDVKM. The CDR3 is made up of 16 amino acids. CDR3 residues: CASRPPRNLSNQPQHF. The CDR3 nucleotides are TGTGCCAGCAGACCCCCCAGGAACCTTAGCAATCAGCCCCAGCATTTT.

The chain joins TRBV28 to TRBJ2-7, with D perhaps TRBD2 (5 bases). V was cut by 6 bases and J by 2 bases, with 8 bases left in between. The CDR3 has 12 residues. From germline, CDR1 is MDHEN and CDR2 SYDVKM. In DNA, the CDR3 is TGTGCCAGCAGCATCGGGACCTACGAGCAGTACTTC. Protein sequence: CASSIGTYEQYF. The full variable domain, its missing parts supplied by reference TRBV28 and TRBJ2-7, is DVKVTQSSRYLVKRTGEKVFLECVQDMDHENMFWYRQDPGLGLRLIYFSYDVKMKEKGDIPEGYSVSREKKERFSLILESASTNQTSMYLCASSIGTYEQYFGPGTRLTVT.

This chain links TRBV5-6 with TRBJ2-6; D is perhaps TRBD2 (5 bases). The CDR3 sequence is 15 residues long. Trimming pared 4 bases from V and 0 bases from J, leaving 8 bases between. CDR1 and CDR2 from the germline V gene are SGHDT and YYEEEE. This CDR3 reads CASSDGVSGANVLTF. The CDR3 region has the DNA TGTGCCAGCAGCGACGGGGTCTCTGGGGCCAACGTCCTGACTTTC. Full variable domain (missing parts from reference TRBV5-6 and TRBJ2-6): DAGVTQSPTHLIKTRGQQVTLRCSPKSGHDTVSWYQQALGQGPQFIFQYYEEEERQRGNFPDRFSGHQFPNYSSELNVNALLLGDSALYLCASSDGVSGANVLTFGAGSRLTVL.

This chain connects TRBV28 to TRBJ1-2, with D hard to call. The germline V gene encodes CDR1 MDHEN and CDR2 SYDVKM. CDR3 size: 14 residues. V lost 5 bases, J lost 4 bases, and 14 bases lay in between. CDR3 DNA: TGTGCCAGCAGTGAACAGCCTCCTCTCTATGGCTACACCTTC. Translation gives CASSEQPPLYGYTF.

The V gene is TRBV2, the J gene TRBJ2-5; D is possibly TRBD1 (5 bases). The CDR3 is 13 residues long. Germline lookup yields CDR1 SNHLY and CDR2 FYNNEI. V shed 7 bases and J shed 4 bases, with 13 bases lying between them. In DNA, the CDR3 is TGTGCCAGCACCAAGGGGCAAGGAGAGACCCAGTACTTC. Its translation is CASTKGQGETQYF.

This rearrangement joins TRBV19 to TRBJ1-5; a weak D match, TRBD1 (6 bases). CDR1 is LNHDA and CDR2 is SQIVND in the germline V gene (reference sequence). Trimming pared 5 bases from V and 0 bases from J, leaving 11 bases between. The CDR3 covers 15 residues. CDR3 region: CASSDQGYSNQPQHF. As DNA, the CDR3 is TGTGCCAGTAGTGACCAGGGGTATAGCAATCAGCCCCAGCATTTT. The complete variable domain, with remaining parts taken from reference TRBV19 and TRBJ1-5, reads DGGITQSPKYLFRKEGQNVTLSCEQNLNHDAMYWYRQDPGQGLRLIYYSQIVNDFQKGDIAEGYSVSREKKESFPLTVTSAQKNPTAFYLCASSDQGYSNQPQHFGDGTRLSIL.